This T cell receptor (beta chain) was captured in a study of T cell responses to AZD1222 COVID-19 vaccine. About the study: Pooled in the analysis were second doses at about 4 or about 12 weeks. Study results and caveats: Reportedly, nearly half of unique spike TCRs recognized epitopes outside B.1.351/B.1.1.7 mutations. White British donors predominated, females outnumbered males, and clonal diversity was possibly underestimated. Just a handful of people given AZD1222 tested seropositive at baseline.

The CDR3 spans 16 residues. Germline CDR1 SGHRS, CDR2 YFSETQ. With 1 base clipped from V and 3 bases from J, the junction kept 6 bases outside the gene matches. In the case of this clone: Its antigen is unknown.

Assay: immunoSEQ multiplex PCR; the TCRdb copy retains only in-frame clones and omits some. The table records roughly 180,000 clones, 80% to 90% of them present only once. The clonotype was recovered from an adult in good health. The source was peripheral blood, collected on day 0 of AZD1222 vaccination. The genes are TRBV5-1 and TRBJ2-2, with 7 nucleotides matching TRBD1. CDR3 coding DNA: TGCGCCAGCAGCTTGAAAAGGACAGGTGACACCGGGGAGCTGTTTTTT. Residues: CASSLKRTGDTGELFF.